Included here is one TCR beta chain sequence, with context. Its antigen has not been determined. Per-base qualities were not stored, and no clone one base away is much larger. The time point label, as the study defines it: baseline before first vaccination. Vaccinee samples were obtained from the UK trials COV001 and COV002, which included a single-blind randomized controlled phase 2/3 trial of AZD1222 (ChAdOx1 nCoV-19) in healthy adults. For TCRbeta chain sequencing, PBMC samples from trial participants were taken at day 0 and at day 28 after the second dose. The source of the sample is a study of T cell responses to AZD1222 COVID-19 vaccine (dated by TCRdb to about 2021). Regarding the research as a whole: Because spike-specific TCR depth and breadth did not differ between the two schedules, AZD1222 recipients who got a second dose at roughly 4 weeks were pooled with those who got a second dose at roughly 12 weeks. Trial participants were enrolled into age subgroups of 18-55, 56-69 and 70-plus years, which contained around 150, 29 and 61 TCR-sequenced participants, respectively. TCR sequencing was performed for some 250 trial participants, of whom around 200 were given two doses of AZD1222 and around 25 were given two doses of MenACWY control vaccine. The paper's findings and limits, for the study overall: No day 14 peak-response samples were available, so repertoires were characterized only after the peak T cell response. The vaccine-associated CD4 TCRs covered the entire spike protein, and the dominant responses fell in regions 160-218 and 743-854. Reportedly, almost half of the unique spike-specific TCRs recognized epitopes lying outside the regions that are mutated in the B.1.351 and B.1.1.7 variants. Spike-specific TCR breadth and depth rose significantly after two AZD1222 doses compared with day 0 and with MenACWY recipients. In the small 56-69-year group, the increase in depth fell short of significance, most likely because of low power. Participants were mostly white British and included more females than males, and it was suggested by the authors that clonal diversity may have been underestimated. Only 5 to 7 AZD1222 recipients were SARS-CoV-2 seropositive at baseline, limiting conclusions about previously exposed vaccinees.

The CDR3 regions of human TCRbeta chains were analyzed by immunosequencing. Per the original workflow: TCRs in the repertoires were matched against a reference library of SARS-CoV-2-specific TCRs that had been generated with the MIRA antigen-specificity platform. Breadth was defined as the fraction of unique TCRs that were SARS-CoV-2-associated. Depth was defined as the fraction of total T cells that were SARS-CoV-2-associated. Each spike-specific TCR was assigned to its reactive spike region and to a CD4 or CD8 class using the MIRA data. Log10-transformed breadth and depth values were compared by one-way ANOVA with Sidak's multiple comparisons tests. TCRdb's version of the immuneACCESS table is confined to in-frame rearrangements and falls short of the full clone set. An unresolved V gene accounts for under half of the shortfall where checked; the remainder is of unknown origin. V and J calls plus clone size are reproduced from that table; the DNA served to infer D and trimming. In all, the sample holds some 110,000 clones, and 93% of those were seen once. The top ten clonotypes cover 5% of the sample.

Relative to germline, V is 6 bases shorter and J is 5 bases shorter, with 16 bases between their ends. Spanning cysteine to phenylalanine, the CDR3 consists of 14 amino acids. Solely the CDR3 DNA is kept, with 42 bases framed from the first base. The germline V gene (reference sequence) provides CDR1 MNHNY and CDR2 SVGAGI. The rearrangement joined TRBV6-6 to TRBJ1-2; matching of 5 bases hints at TRBD1 as the D gene. This TCR was recovered from an adult in good health. The sequencing here drew on peripheral blood, taken on day 0 of AZD1222 vaccination. In nucleotide form, the sequence is TGTGCCAGCAGCCCGGGGGGGTCCGGGTATGGCTACACCTTC. Translated, this gives CASSPGGSGYGYTF.